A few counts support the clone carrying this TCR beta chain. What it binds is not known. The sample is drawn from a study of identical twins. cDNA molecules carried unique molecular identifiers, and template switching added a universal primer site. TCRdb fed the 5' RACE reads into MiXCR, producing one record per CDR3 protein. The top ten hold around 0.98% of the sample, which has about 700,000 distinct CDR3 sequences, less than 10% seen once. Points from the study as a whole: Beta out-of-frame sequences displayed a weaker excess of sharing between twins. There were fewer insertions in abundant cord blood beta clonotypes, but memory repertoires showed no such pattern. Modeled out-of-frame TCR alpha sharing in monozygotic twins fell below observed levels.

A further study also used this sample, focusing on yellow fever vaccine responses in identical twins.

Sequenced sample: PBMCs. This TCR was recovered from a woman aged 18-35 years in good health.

CDR3 in amino acids: CAWSVLDNYEQYF. CDR3 coding DNA: TGTGCCTGGAGTGTACTGGACAATTACGAGCAGTACTTC. This chain connects TRBV30 to TRBJ2-7; maybe TRBD1 (5 bases). Per the germline V gene, CDR1 is GTSNPN and CDR2 is SVGIG (reference sequence). The CDR3 runs 13 residues. V was clipped by 0 bases and J by 4 bases, with 10 bases between them. The variable domain in full, with the rest retrieved from reference TRBV30 and TRBJ2-7, is SQTIHQWPATLVQPVGSPLSLECTVEGTSNPNLYWYRQAAGRGLQLLFYSVGIGQISSEVPQNLSASRPQDRQFILSSKKLLLSDSGFYLCAWSVLDNYEQYFGPGTRLTVT.